This T cell receptor (beta chain) was captured by sequencing in a study of human versus mouse CDR3 diversity and MHC coevolution. About the research overall: Valid reads per sample ranged from roughly 0.6 x 10^7 to 1.6 x 10^7.

For this clone: The target antigen is unknown.

Study outcomes and limitations: Human CDR3s averaged more deletions and insertions than mouse CDR3s.

V gave up 1 base and J gave up 7 bases; unmatched junction bases: 7. Germline CDR1 SGHTA, CDR2 FQGTGA. This CDR3 has 16 amino acids. Clones were read by immunoSEQ multiplex PCR, and TCRdb kept only the in-frame ones, dropping some. The profile shows about 60,000 clones, around 94% of them singletons. The chain is built from TRBV7-3 and TRBJ2-1; 10 bases are a match to TRBD2. The sample consisted of naive CD4+ T cells from blood. Subset specified: CD45RO-negative CD62L-positive naive CD4 T cells. The receptor's source is a person aged 55 to 75 in good health. The CDR3 loop is CASSLMAAGGRNEQFF. CDR3 DNA: TGTGCCAGCAGCTTAATGGCAGCGGGAGGGAGGAATGAGCAGTTCTTC.